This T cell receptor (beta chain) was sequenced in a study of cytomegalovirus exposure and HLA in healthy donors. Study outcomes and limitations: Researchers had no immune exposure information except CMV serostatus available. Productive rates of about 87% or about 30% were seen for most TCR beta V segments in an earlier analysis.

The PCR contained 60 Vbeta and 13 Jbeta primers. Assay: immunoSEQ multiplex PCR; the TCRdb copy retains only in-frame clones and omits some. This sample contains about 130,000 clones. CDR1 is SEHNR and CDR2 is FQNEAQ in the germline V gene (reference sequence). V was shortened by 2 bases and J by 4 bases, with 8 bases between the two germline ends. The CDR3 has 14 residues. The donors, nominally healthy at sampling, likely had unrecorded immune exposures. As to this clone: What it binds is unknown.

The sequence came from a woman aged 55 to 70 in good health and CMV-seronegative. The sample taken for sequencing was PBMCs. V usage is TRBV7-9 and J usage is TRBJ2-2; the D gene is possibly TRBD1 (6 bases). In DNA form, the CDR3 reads TGTGCCAGCAGCTTACAGGGGCGCACCGGGGAGCTGTTTTTT. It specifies CASSLQGRTGELFF.